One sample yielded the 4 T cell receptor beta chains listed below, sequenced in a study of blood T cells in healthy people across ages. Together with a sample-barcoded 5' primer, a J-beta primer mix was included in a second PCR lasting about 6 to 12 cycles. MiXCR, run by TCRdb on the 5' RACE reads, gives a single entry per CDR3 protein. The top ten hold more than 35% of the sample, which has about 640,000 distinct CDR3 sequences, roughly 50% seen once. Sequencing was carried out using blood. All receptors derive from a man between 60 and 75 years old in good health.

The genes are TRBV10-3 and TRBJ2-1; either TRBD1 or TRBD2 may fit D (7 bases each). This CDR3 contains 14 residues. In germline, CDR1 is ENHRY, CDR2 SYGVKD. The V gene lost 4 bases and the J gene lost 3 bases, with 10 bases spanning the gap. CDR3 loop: CAISAGGGYNEQFF. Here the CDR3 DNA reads TGTGCCATCAGTGCAGGGGGGGGCTACAATGAGCAGTTCTTC.

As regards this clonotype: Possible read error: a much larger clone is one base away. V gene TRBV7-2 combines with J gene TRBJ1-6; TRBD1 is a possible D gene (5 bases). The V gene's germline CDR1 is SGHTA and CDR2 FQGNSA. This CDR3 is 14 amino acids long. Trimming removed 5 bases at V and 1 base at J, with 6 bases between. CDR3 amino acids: CTSSPGSYNSPLHF. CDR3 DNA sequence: TGTACCAGCAGCCCAGGGTCCTATAATTCACCCCTCCACTTT.

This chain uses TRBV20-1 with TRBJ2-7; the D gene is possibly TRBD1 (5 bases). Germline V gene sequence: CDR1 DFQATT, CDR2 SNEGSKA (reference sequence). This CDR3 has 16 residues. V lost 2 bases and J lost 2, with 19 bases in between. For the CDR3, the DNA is TGCAGTGCTAGACCATGGGGTCGGGCCAGGGCCTACGAGCAGTACTTC. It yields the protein CSARPWGRARAYEQYF.

The CDR3 loop reads CSARDPISGTGGYEQYF. CDR3 sequence (DNA): TGCAGTGCTAGAGATCCAATTTCCGGGACAGGGGGCTACGAGCAGTACTTC. The rearrangement joins TRBV20-1 to TRBJ2-5, with TRBD1 matching 11 bases. The J call is doubtful: the DNA matches TRBJ2-7 better. Germline V gives CDR1 DFQATT, CDR2 SNEGSKA (reference sequence). The CDR3 consists of 17 residues.